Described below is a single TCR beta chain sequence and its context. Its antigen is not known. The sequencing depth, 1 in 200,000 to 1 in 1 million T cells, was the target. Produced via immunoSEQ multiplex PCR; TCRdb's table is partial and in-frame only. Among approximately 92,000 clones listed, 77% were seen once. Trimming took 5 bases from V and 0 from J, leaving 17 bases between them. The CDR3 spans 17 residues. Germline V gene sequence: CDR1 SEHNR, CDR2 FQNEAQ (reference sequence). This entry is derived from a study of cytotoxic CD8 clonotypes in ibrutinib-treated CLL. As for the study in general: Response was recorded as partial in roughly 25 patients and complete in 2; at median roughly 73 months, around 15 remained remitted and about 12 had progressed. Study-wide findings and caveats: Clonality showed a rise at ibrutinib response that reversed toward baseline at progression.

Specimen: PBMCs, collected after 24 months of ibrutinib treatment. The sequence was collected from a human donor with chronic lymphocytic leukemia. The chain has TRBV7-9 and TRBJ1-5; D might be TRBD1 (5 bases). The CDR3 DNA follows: TGTGCCAGCAGCCGGTATGGTTTTGGGGGTAGCAATCAGCCCCAGCATTTT. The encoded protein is CASSRYGFGGSNQPQHF.